Below are 16 T cell receptor beta chains sequenced from a single sample in a study of cytomegalovirus exposure and HLA in healthy donors (dated by TCRdb to 2016 to 2017). The library was built by means of the immunoSEQ multiplex PCR assay. The multiplex PCR relied on a mix of 60 forward primers for TCR Vbeta segments and 13 reverse primers for TCR Jbeta segments. TCRdb holds this immuneACCESS table with in-frame rearrangements only. Some clones are missing; in checked studies, unresolved V genes explain under half, and the rest has no known cause. In this sample the table shows about 190,000 clones, 75% to 85% of which occur a single time. The top ten constitute 13% to 15% of the sample. Sequenced: PBMCs. These TCRs come from a woman aged 30 to 39 in good health and CMV-seropositive.

The V call is TRBV7-8, the J call TRBJ2-4; 7 bases agree with TRBD1. This CDR3 has 14 amino acids. CDR1 is SGHVS, CDR2 FQNEAQ, per germline. V shed 0 bases and J 6 bases; nucleotides not matched to a gene: 2. The CDR3 spells CASSLARGRNIQYF. In nucleotides, the CDR3 is TGTGCCAGCAGCTTAGCCAGGGGGAGAAACATTCAGTACTTC.

The chain has TRBV4-1 and TRBJ2-1; 12 bases are shared with TRBD2. CDR1 and CDR2 from the germline V gene are MGHRA and YSYEKL. CDR3 length equals 16 residues. J was trimmed by 9 bases and V by 3 bases; bases with no gene match: 9. The CDR3 here is CASSHPTLAGGTEQFF. CDR3 nucleotide sequence: TGCGCCAGCAGCCACCCTACACTAGCGGGAGGAACTGAGCAGTTCTTC.

The chain combines TRBV30 with TRBJ2-7, with D unclear. CDR3 length: 14 amino acids. Germline loops: CDR1 GTSNPN, CDR2 SVGIG (reference sequence). V was shortened by 1 base and J by 0 bases, with 10 bases between the two germline ends. The CDR3 DNA reads as TGTGCCTGGAGTGGAGGAACCCACTCCTACGAGCAGTACTTC. Translating it yields CAWSGGTHSYEQYF.

The chain uses TRBV4-3 and TRBJ1-2; 10 bases agree with TRBD1. There are 15 residues in the CDR3. V was clipped by 1 base and J by 8 bases; unmatched bases: 7. CDR1 and CDR2 (germline): LGHNA, YSLEER. CDR3 nucleotides: TGCGCCAGCAGCCAAGGGGTGGGACAGGGGACCGGCTACACCTTC. Its translation: CASSQGVGQGTGYTF.

The gene calls are TRBV19 and TRBJ1-4; TRBD1 aligns across 10 bases. The germline gives CDR1 LNHDA, CDR2 SQIVND (reference sequence). CDR3 length: 16 amino acids. The trim removed 6 bases at V and 4 bases at J, leaving 8 bases unmatched. The CDR3 nucleotides are TGTGCCAGTAGCCCCGGGACAGGGGAATTTAATGAAAAACTGTTTTTT. This codes for CASSPGTGEFNEKLFF.

V is TRBV19 and J is TRBJ1-1, with 12 bases matching TRBD1. The length of the CDR3 is 16 residues. The junction had 5 bases not matched to a gene; V was cut back by 5 bases and J by 1 base. Germline V gene data show CDR1 as LNHDA and CDR2 as SQIVND (reference sequence). In nucleotides, the CDR3 is TGTGCCAGTAGTCCGGGACAGGGGGCCAGGAACACTGAAGCTTTCTTT. It translates to CASSPGQGARNTEAFF.

The V and J genes are TRBV6-6 and TRBJ2-7; D perhaps matches TRBD2 (6 bases). The CDR3 runs to 14 residues. Germline-derived CDR1 and CDR2 are MNHNY and SVGAGI (reference sequence). V was clipped by 2 bases and J by 6 bases, with 14 bases between them. The chain's CDR3 is CASSYNGAGGEQYF. For the CDR3, the DNA is TGTGCCAGCAGTTACAACGGAGCGGGTGGCGAGCAGTACTTC.

The chain combines TRBV30 with TRBJ1-1; 7 nucleotides align to TRBD1. The CDR3 contains 14 residues. Germline values: CDR1 GTSNPN, CDR2 SVGIG (reference sequence). J lost 8 bases, V lost 4 bases, and 13 bases had no gene match. The CDR3 reads CAWIKGGGQREAFF. In DNA, the CDR3 is TGTGCCTGGATAAAAGGAGGGGGACAGAGAGAAGCTTTCTTT.

This clone has just a few counts. The chain uses TRBV11-3 and TRBJ2-5; perhaps TRBD1 as D (6 bases). Trimming stripped 0 bases from V and 5 bases from J, with 13 bases between. The CDR3 contains 15 residues. Per germline, CDR1 SGHNT and CDR2 YENEEA. CDR3 protein: CASSLDWDTGETQYF. For the CDR3, the DNA is TGTGCCAGCAGCTTAGACTGGGACACAGGGGAGACCCAGTACTTC.

In its sample, this clone was seen a few times. V is TRBV28 and J is TRBJ2-7; the match to TRBD2 covers 7 bases. CDR1 and CDR2 from the germline V gene are MDHEN and SYDVKM. The CDR3 is made up of 15 amino acids. V lost 6 bases and J lost 3; bases outside the gene matches: 11. The CDR3 DNA reads TGTGCCAGCAGGTCTGATAGCGGGCTTCTCTACGAGCAGTACTTC. This translates into CASRSDSGLLYEQYF.

The chain joins TRBV2 to TRBJ1-2; 8 bases align to TRBD1. The ends lost 6 bases at V and 2 bases at J; junction bases unmatched: 8. The germline V gene has CDR1 SNHLY and CDR2 FYNNEI. There are 15 residues in the CDR3. CDR3 region: CASSLGQGENYGYTF. CDR3 nucleotides: TGTGCCAGCAGCCTTGGACAGGGAGAGAACTATGGCTACACCTTC.

The rearrangement uses TRBV5-6 and TRBJ1-5; 9 nucleotides match TRBD1. CDR3 size: 16 residues. Germline V lookup: CDR1 SGHDT, CDR2 YYEEEE. V lost 2 bases and J lost 4; bases outside the gene matches: 7. The CDR3 DNA follows: TGTGCCAGCAGCTTATTCCGGGACAGGGATAATCAGCCCCAGCATTTT. It is translated as CASSLFRDRDNQPQHF.

The chain combines TRBV7-6 with TRBJ2-3; 9 bases map to TRBD1. V was clipped by 1 base and J by 1 base; unmatched bases: 3. The CDR3 has 16 residues. CDR1 and CDR2 from the germline V gene are SGHVS and FNYEAQ. This CDR3 is CASSLGQGVGTDTQYF. The CDR3 DNA follows: TGTGCCAGCAGCTTAGGACAGGGGGTGGGCACAGATACGCAGTATTTT. The whole variable domain, remainder taken from reference TRBV7-6 and TRBJ2-3, is GAGVSQSPRYKVTKRGQDVALRCDPISGHVSLYWYRQALGQGPEFLTYFNYEAQQDKSGLPNDRFSAERPEGSISTLTIQRTEQRDSAMYRCASSLGQGVGTDTQYFGPGTRLTVL.

The V call is TRBV7-2, the J call TRBJ2-3, with 10 bases identical to TRBD1. CDR1 is SGHTA and CDR2 is FQGNSA in the germline V gene. The length of the CDR3 is 16 residues. V trimming: 1 base; J trimming: 4 bases; junction bases outside the gene matches: 5. This CDR3 is CASSLGDRGSPDTQYF. CDR3 sequence (DNA): TGTGCCAGCAGCTTAGGGGACAGGGGAAGTCCAGATACGCAGTATTTT.

The chain carries TRBV11-2 and TRBJ2-6, with 10 bases lining up with TRBD1. J gave up 1 base and V 6 bases, and 6 bases lay outside the gene matches. This CDR3 spans 17 amino acids. The germline V gene has CDR1 SGHAT and CDR2 FQNNGV. The CDR3: CASRPGTGASGANVLTF. The DNA of the CDR3 is TGTGCCAGCAGACCCGGGACAGGGGCTTCTGGGGCCAACGTCCTGACTTTC.

This rearrangement joins TRBV30 to TRBJ2-2; D is possibly TRBD2 (6 bases). CDR1 is GTSNPN, CDR2 SVGIG, per germline (reference sequence). V lost 3 bases, J lost 2 bases, and 7 bases lay in between. CDR3 length: 13 residues. This CDR3 is CAWRDYNTGELFF. DNA of the CDR3: TGTGCCTGGAGGGACTACAACACCGGGGAGCTGTTTTTT.